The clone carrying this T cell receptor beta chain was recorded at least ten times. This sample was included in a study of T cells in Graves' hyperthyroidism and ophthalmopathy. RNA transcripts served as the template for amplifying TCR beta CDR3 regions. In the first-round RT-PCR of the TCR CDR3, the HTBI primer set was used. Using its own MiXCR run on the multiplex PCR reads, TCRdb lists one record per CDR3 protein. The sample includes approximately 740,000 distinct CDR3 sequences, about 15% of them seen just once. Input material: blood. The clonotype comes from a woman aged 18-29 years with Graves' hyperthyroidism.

CDR3 amino acids: CASSLISSGETQYF. Here the CDR3 DNA reads TGTGCCAGCAGTTTGATTTCTAGCGGAGAGACCCAGTACTTC. V and J are TRBV28 and TRBJ2-5; 7 bases map to TRBD2. CDR3 length: 14 residues. V lost 3 bases and J lost 4; bases outside the gene matches: 5. Germline CDR1 reads MDHEN; CDR2 reads SYDVKM.